This TCR beta chain comes out of a study of CD8 T cells in ankylosing spondylitis. Germline CDR1 reads LNHDA; CDR2 reads SQIVND (reference sequence). The CDR3 runs to 13 residues. Trimming shortened V by 4 bases and J by 4 bases, and 9 bases separated the two germline ends. For this clonotype: Antigen unknown.

TCRdb re-called the 5' RACE reads with MiXCR, one entry per CDR3 protein. The repertoire includes about 260,000 distinct CDR3 sequences, about 24% of them detected once, and about 0.6% sits in the top ten. Findings and limits, study-wide: The study identified a TCR beta motif of several highly homologous variants that appeared characteristic of ankylosing spondylitis blood.

This clonotype was sampled from a male donor with ankylosing spondylitis or in good health (not recorded which). The sequenced sample was blood, either unsorted or a sorted T cell fraction (not recorded which). The rearrangement uses TRBV19 and TRBJ2-3, with a possible D match to TRBD1 (6 bases). CDR3 nucleotides: TGTGCCAGTAGTACGTCAGGGGCAGATACGCAGTATTTT. Translation gives CASSTSGADTQYF.